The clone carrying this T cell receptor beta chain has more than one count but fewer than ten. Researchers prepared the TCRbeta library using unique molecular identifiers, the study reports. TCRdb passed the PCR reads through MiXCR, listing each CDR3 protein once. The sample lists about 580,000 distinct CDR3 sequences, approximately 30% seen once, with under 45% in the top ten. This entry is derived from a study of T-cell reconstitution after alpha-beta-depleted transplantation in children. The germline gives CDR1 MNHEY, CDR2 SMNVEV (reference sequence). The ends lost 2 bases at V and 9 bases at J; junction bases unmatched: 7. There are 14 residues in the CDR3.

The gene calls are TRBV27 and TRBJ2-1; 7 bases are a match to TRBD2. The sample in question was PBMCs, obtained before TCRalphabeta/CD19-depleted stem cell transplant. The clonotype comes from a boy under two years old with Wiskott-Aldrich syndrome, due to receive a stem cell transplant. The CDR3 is CASSLTGWGGEQFF. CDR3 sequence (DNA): TGTGCCAGCAGTTTAACGGGATGGGGGGGTGAGCAGTTCTTC.